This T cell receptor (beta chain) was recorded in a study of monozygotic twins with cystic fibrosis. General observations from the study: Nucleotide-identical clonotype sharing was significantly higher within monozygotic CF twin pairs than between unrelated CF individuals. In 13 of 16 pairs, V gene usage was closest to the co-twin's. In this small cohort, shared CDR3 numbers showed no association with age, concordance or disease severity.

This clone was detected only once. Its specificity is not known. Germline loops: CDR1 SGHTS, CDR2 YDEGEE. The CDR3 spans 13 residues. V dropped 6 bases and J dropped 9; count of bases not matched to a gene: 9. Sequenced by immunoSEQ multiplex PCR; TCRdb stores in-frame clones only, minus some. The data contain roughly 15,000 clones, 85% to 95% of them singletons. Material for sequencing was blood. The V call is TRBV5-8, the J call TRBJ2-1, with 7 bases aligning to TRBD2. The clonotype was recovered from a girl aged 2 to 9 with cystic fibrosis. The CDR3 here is CASIVTSQLEQFF. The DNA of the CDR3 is TGTGCCAGCATTGTGACTAGCCAGCTTGAGCAGTTCTTC.